The 5 T cell receptor beta chains in this list originate from one sample, sequenced in a study of blood T cell repertoires in COVID-19. TCRdb keeps only in-frame clones here, not all; method: immunoSEQ multiplex PCR. The sample contains about 140,000 clones, 82% of which appear only once. Sequencing input: peripheral blood. These receptors were taken from a woman aged 80 or older with acute or convalescent COVID-19.

The CDR3 bases are TGTGCCACCAGCAGATCGCCAGGGATATCTTTCAATGAGCAGTTCTTC. This codes for CATSRSPGISFNEQFF. This rearrangement joins TRBV15 to TRBJ2-1, with D possibly matching TRBD1 (5 bases). This CDR3 has 16 residues. The V and J ends lost 2 bases and 6 bases respectively, with 17 bases between them. CDR1 and CDR2 (germline): LNHNV, YYDKDF (reference sequence). Full variable domain (remainder filled in from reference TRBV15 and TRBJ2-1): DAMVIQNPRYQVTQFGKPVTLSCSQTLNHNVMYWYQQKSSQAPKLLFHYYDKDFNNEADTPDNFQSRRPNTSFCFLDIRSPGLGDTAMYLCATSRSPGISFNEQFFGPGTRLTVL.

The chain employs TRBV11-3 and TRBJ2-1; the match to TRBD1 covers 8 bases. The junction had 9 bases not matched to a gene; V was cut back by 5 bases and J by 6 bases. CDR1 and CDR2 from the germline V gene are SGHNT and YENEEA. The CDR3 runs 15 residues. The DNA for the CDR3 is TGTGCCAGCAGCACTAGCCGCCAGGGGGCCAATGAGCAGTTCTTC. Translation: CASSTSRQGANEQFF.

The CDR3 loop reads CASSSPGTGKFHEQYF. The CDR3 DNA sequence: TGCGCCAGCAGCTCGCCTGGGACAGGGAAATTCCACGAGCAGTACTTC. The chain is built from TRBV5-1 and TRBJ2-7, with 9 bases aligning to TRBD1. Germline CDR1 reads SGHRS; CDR2 reads YFSETQ. The trim removed 3 bases at V and 5 bases at J, leaving 12 bases unmatched. This CDR3 has 16 residues.

The gene calls are TRBV7-7 and TRBJ2-2; 8 bases line up with TRBD1. The V segment lost 2 bases and the J segment 5 bases; nucleotides outside the gene matches: 4. Germline values: CDR1 SSHAT, CDR2 FNYEAQ (reference sequence). CDR3 length equals 15 residues. CDR3 bases: TGTGCCAGCAGCTTACGGACAGGGCATACCGGGGAGCTGTTTTTT. Protein: CASSLRTGHTGELFF.

This chain uses TRBV6-2 or TRBV6-3 with TRBJ2-1; TRBD2 is a possible D gene (6 bases). The CDR3 length is 15 residues. Trimming left V 0 bases short and J 11 bases short, with 17 bases between. Looked up from germline, CDR1 is MNHEY and CDR2 is SVGEGT. CDR3 nucleotide sequence: TGTGCCAGCAGTTACTCGGCTAGCGTGCCCCCTAAGCAGTTCTTC. Translation: CASSYSASVPPKQFF.